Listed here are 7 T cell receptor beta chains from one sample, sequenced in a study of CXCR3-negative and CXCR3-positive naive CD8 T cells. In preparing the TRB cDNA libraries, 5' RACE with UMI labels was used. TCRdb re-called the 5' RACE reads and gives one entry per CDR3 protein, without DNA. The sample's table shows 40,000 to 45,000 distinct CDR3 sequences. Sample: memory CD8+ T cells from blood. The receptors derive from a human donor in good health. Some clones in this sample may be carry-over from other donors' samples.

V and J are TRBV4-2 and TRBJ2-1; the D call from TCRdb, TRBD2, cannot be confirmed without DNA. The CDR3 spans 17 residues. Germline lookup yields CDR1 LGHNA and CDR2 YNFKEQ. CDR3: CASSQEEGRAAYNEQFF.

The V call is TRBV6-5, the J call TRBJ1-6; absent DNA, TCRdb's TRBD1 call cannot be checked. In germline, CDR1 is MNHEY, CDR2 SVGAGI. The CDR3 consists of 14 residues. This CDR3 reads CATSPGQGESPLHF.

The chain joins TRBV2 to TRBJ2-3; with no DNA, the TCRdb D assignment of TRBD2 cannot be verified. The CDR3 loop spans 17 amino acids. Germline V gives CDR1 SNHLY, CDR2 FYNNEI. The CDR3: CASSESLAGLATDTQYF.

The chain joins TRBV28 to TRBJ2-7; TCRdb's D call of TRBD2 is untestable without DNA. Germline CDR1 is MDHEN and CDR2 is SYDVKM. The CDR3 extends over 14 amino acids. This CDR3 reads CASSLRGPSYEQYF.

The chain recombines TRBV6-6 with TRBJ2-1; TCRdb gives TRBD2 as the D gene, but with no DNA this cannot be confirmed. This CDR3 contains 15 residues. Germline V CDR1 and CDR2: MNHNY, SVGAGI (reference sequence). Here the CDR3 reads CASSLTSGLVYEQFF.

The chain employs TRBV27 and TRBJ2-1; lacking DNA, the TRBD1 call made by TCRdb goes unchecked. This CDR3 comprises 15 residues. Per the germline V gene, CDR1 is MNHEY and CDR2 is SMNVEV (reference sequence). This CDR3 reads CASSSRTSSYNEQFF.

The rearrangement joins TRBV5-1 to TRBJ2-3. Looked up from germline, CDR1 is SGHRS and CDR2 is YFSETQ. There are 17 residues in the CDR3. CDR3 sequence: CASSLDLFPEEADTQYF. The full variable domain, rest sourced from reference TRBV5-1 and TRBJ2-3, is KAGVTQTPRYLIKTRGQQVTLSCSPISGHRSVSWYQQTPGQGLQFLFEYFSETQRNKGNFPGRFSGRQFSNSRSEMNVSTLELGDSALYLCASSLDLFPEEADTQYFGPGTRLTVL.